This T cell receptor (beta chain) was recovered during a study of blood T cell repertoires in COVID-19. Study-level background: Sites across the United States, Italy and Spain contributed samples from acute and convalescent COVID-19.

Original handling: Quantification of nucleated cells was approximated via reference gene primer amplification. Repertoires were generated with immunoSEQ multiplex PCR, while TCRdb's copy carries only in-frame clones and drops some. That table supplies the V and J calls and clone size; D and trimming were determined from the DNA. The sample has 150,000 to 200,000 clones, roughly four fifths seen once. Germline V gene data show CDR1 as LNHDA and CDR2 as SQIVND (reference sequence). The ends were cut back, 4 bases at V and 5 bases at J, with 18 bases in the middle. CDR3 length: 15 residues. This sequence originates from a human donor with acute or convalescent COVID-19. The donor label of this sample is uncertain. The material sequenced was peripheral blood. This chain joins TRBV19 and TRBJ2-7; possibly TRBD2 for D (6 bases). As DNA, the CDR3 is TGTGCCAGTAGTAAGGGACTTTCTTCATGGGACGAGCAGTACTTC. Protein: CASSKGLSSWDEQYF.